The clone carrying this T cell receptor beta chain was counted many times. This CDR3 comprises 17 residues. Trimming at V came to 0 bases and at J to 5 bases, leaving 9 bases not matched to a gene. Germline CDR1 and CDR2: DFQATT and SNEGSKA (reference sequence). Researchers amplified the TCR beta CDR3 regions from RNA transcripts. Researchers ran a first-round RT-PCR on the TCR CDR3 using the HTBI primer set. TCRdb fed the multiplex PCR reads into MiXCR, producing one record per CDR3 protein. Of 450,000 to 600,000 distinct CDR3 sequences listed, less than 15% are singletons. These data are taken from a study of T cells in Graves' hyperthyroidism and ophthalmopathy.

This receptor was identified in a woman in her thirties or forties with Graves' hyperthyroidism. This chain joins TRBV20-1 and TRBJ2-5; 13 positions agree with TRBD2. Source material: blood. This CDR3 reads CSARDSLAGGPLETQYF. The CDR3, as DNA: TGCAGTGCTAGAGATTCACTAGCGGGAGGGCCTTTGGAGACCCAGTACTTC.